Listed below are T cell receptor beta chains from one sample, sequenced in a study of persistence of HIV-infected CD4 T cells. No antigen is known for these receptors. Repertoires were generated with immunoSEQ multiplex PCR, while TCRdb's copy carries only in-frame clones and drops some. The sample holds about 48,000 clones, around 80% seen once. Specimen: CD4+ T cells sorted from PBMCs after 18-hour stimulation, collected from a patient who received antiretroviral therapy. The origin of the receptors is an adult man with HIV who was CMV-seropositive. Each CDR3 is given with its conserved first and last residue. The D gene is left open where the match is weak. For some rows the clone size is stated as once, few or many, or as a class when expanded; others skip it.

d_call,j_call,v_call,clone_size,cdr3_aa,cdr3_nt
NA,TRBJ1-4,TRBV5-1,NA,CASSFNPQGIVLDPNEKLFF,TGCGCCAGCAGCTTCAACCCCCAGGGGATTGTCCTAGATCCTAATGAAAAACTGTTTTTT
TRBD1,TRBJ2-7,TRBV10-3,NA,CAISETGTVTSYEQYF,TGTGCCATCAGTGAGACCGGGACAGTAACCTCCTACGAGCAGTACTTC
NA,TRBJ2-7,TRBV6-5,NA,CASSSGENYEQYF,TGTGCCAGCTCGTCAGGGGAGAACTACGAGCAGTACTTC
TRBD2,TRBJ2-2,TRBV18,NA,CASSRREAGELFF,TGTGCCAGCTCCCGTCGGGAGGCCGGGGAGCTGTTTTTT
NA,TRBJ2-1,TRBV6-5,NA,CASRLGGSSYNEQFF,TGTGCCAGCCGACTCGGAGGGTCCTCCTACAATGAGCAGTTCTTC
NA,TRBJ2-1,TRBV15,NA,CATSRDPITNNEQFF,TGTGCCACCAGCAGAGACCCGATCACCAACAATGAGCAGTTCTTC
TRBD2,TRBJ2-3,TRBV6-5,NA,CASSYSGGGKKDTQYF,TGTGCCAGCAGTTACTCCGGGGGAGGGAAAAAAGATACGCAGTATTTT
NA,TRBJ1-1,TRBV2,NA,CASSGTPNTEAFF,TGTGCCAGCAGTGGGACACCGAACACTGAAGCTTTCTTT
TRBD1,TRBJ1-1,TRBV7-2,medium-sized,CASRPKTGGTEAFF,TGTGCCAGCAGACCGAAGACAGGGGGCACTGAAGCTTTCTTT
NA,TRBJ2-1,TRBV4-1,NA,CASSPPNRGDEQFF,TGCGCCAGCAGCCCGCCTAATCGGGGCGATGAGCAGTTCTTC
NA,TRBJ1-1,TRBV5-1,NA,CASKDSMNTEAFF,TGCGCCAGCAAGGACAGTATGAACACTGAAGCTTTCTTT
NA,TRBJ1-2,TRBV7-2,NA,CASSPDMGIGGYTF,TGTGCCAGCAGCCCTGATATGGGGATTGGAGGCTACACCTTC
NA,TRBJ2-1,TRBV7-2,NA,CASSSYVISYNEQFF,TGTGCCAGCAGTTCTTACGTAATTTCCTACAATGAGCAGTTCTTC
NA,TRBJ1-5,TRBV5-4,NA,CASSWRNRGRIEQPQHF,TGTGCCAGCAGCTGGCGAAACCGGGGACGGATCGAGCAGCCCCAGCATTTT
NA,TRBJ1-1,TRBV18,NA,CASSSQGNTEAFF,TGTGCCAGCTCATCGCAGGGGAACACTGAAGCTTTCTTT
NA,TRBJ2-7,TRBV30,NA,CAWSDQGGAYEQYF,TGTGCCTGGAGTGATCAGGGGGGCGCTTACGAGCAGTACTTC
TRBD1,TRBJ2-7,TRBV5-1,NA,CASSEGQGVSEQYF,TGCGCCAGCAGCGAGGGACAGGGGGTTAGCGAGCAGTACTTC
NA,TRBJ1-4,TRBV3-1/TRBV3-2,NA,CASSQAAATNEKLFF,TGTGCCAGCAGCCAAGCAGCTGCAACTAATGAAAAACTGTTTTTT
TRBD2,TRBJ2-5,TRBV24-1,NA,CATSEGGVQETQYF,TGTGCCACCAGTGAGGGGGGGGTCCAAGAGACCCAGTACTTC
TRBD2,TRBJ2-3,TRBV15,NA,CATHIAGGITQYF,TGTGCCACCCATATAGCGGGGGGTATTACGCAGTATTTT
NA,TRBJ1-1,TRBV29-1,NA,CSPQYQKGTEAFF,TGCAGCCCCCAATACCAGAAGGGCACTGAAGCTTTCTTT
TRBD2,TRBJ2-7,TRBV5-8,NA,CASSFLAGVYEQYF,TGTGCCAGCAGTTTTCTAGCGGGGGTCTACGAGCAGTACTTC
TRBD1,TRBJ1-1,TRBV5-1,NA,CASSVVPGQKFTEAFF,TGCGCCAGCAGCGTCGTCCCGGGACAGAAATTCACTGAAGCTTTCTTT